One TCR beta chain is described in this entry. Its antigen is unknown. Base qualities are not provided; no much larger clone lies one nucleotide away. Ficoll-Paque density gradient centrifugation was the method used to isolate PBMCs. This record belongs to a study of T-cell memory formation after mild COVID-19 (dated by TCRdb to about 2021). General notes on the study: TCR sequence clusters from the two donors were largely donor specific. Longitudinal TCRalpha and TCRbeta repertoire sequencing tracked T-cell clones expanding and contracting after mild COVID-19 in two donors. The cohort was made up of two young adult volunteers, one female and one male, who were previously healthy. The paper's findings and limits, for the study overall: Clones contracting from day 15 to 85 had balanced CD4/CD8 phenotypes, while a second wave expanding from day 15 to 37 was biased towards CD4+. Contracting CD4+ clones turned up mainly in the CM and EM memory subsets, whereas EMRA was where CD8+ clones were enriched. The study covered only a couple of mild cases, and larger cohorts including severe cases with pre-infection samples were considered necessary. Whether the second-wave clones peaking on day 37 were SARS-CoV-2 specific was not confirmed. The detection of some responding clones in pre-infection memory suggests that pre-existing cross-reactive memory T cells joined the SARS-CoV-2 response.

Sequencing instrument: Illumina NovaSeq 6000. cDNA libraries for TCRalpha and TCRbeta were prepared by 5'RACE using constant-segment primers, with sample barcodes and unique molecular identifiers added. Trizol reagent was used to extract RNA from every sample. Libraries were amplified in two PCR steps, with a second sample barcode and Illumina TruSeq adapters added in the second step. Sequencing of the libraries was done on an Illumina NovaSeq, producing 2 x 150 bp paired-end reads. The authors' pipeline ran thus. The reads were demultiplexed and collapsed into UMI-guided consensus sequences using migec v1.2.7. With mixcr v2.1.11, UMI consensuses were aligned to TRA and TRB V and J templates and assembled into clonotypes. Expanded or contracted clonotypes were those called significant by both edgeR and NoisET, with noise models trained on biological replicates. edgeR calls used a false discovery rate-adjusted p below 0.01 and a log2 fold-change threshold of 1. As an exploratory analysis of dynamics, max-normalized trajectories of the 1000 most abundant clonotypes were examined with PCA combined with hierarchical clustering. Separately sequenced CD4+ and CD8+ repertoires were used to assign the CD4 or CD8 phenotype of responding clones. TCRdb reanalyzed the raw reads on its own, using fastp at Q25 for trimming and MiXCR for clone calling, and kept in-frame beta chains. Identical CDR3 proteins give one entry, which carries the most common genes and DNA. The authors' filters were not applied to this entry. This sample gives roughly 250,000 distinct CDR3 sequences in total; around 15% of them show up just once. The ten largest clones represent approximately 3.6% of the sample.

Specimen: PBMCs or a T cell subset sorted from them (not recorded which). The receptor was derived from a man younger than 35 who had mild COVID-19 (a few samples of this study predate the infection). The sample titles of this study are shuffled in the database, so cell type and time point are left out; the donor was told from shared clones.

The sequence in DNA is TGTGCCAGCAGTTACCGGGGCCCCTATGGCTACACCTTC. Its protein product is CASSYRGPYGYTF. This chain joins TRBV6-5 to TRBJ1-2; the best D guess is TRBD1, with 5 bases matching. The CDR3 runs 13 residues from the cysteine to the phenylalanine. The CDR3 DNA has 39 bases and is translated from base 1. From the germline V gene, CDR1 is MNHEY and CDR2 is SVGAGI. Trimming removed 2 bases from V and 4 bases from J, leaving 8 bases between the germline ends.